Presented here are 14 T cell receptor beta chains from one specimen sequenced in a study of T cell responses to AZD1222 COVID-19 vaccine (dated by TCRdb to about 2021). In light of the paper, this sample's time point label describes: baseline before first vaccination. Library preparation used the immunoSEQ multiplex PCR assay. What TCRdb holds here is the immuneACCESS table cut down to in-frame rearrangements. Part of the clones is not present; checked against another copy, under half of the missing clones reflect an unresolved V gene, and the others are unexplained. The table for this sample lists about 150,000 clones; about 88% of them were counted only once. Of the sample, 3.1% is held by the ten largest clones. Sequences were derived from peripheral blood, sampled on day 0 of AZD1222 vaccination. The receptors stem from an adult in good health.

V and J are TRBV7-2 and TRBJ2-2; 10 nucleotides agree with TRBD2. Germline V gene sequence: CDR1 SGHTA, CDR2 FQGNSA. The CDR3 covers 18 residues. Trimming took 5 bases from V and 4 from J; bases not matched to a gene: 13. CDR3 coding DNA: TGTGCCAGCAGCATCCAGAGGGCTAGCGGGGGAAGCACCGGGGAGCTGTTTTTT. This encodes CASSIQRASGGSTGELFF.

The rearrangement uses TRBV2 and TRBJ2-7; D might be TRBD1 (7 bases). Germline CDR1 SNHLY, CDR2 FYNNEI. V was shortened by 6 bases and J by 0 bases, with 12 bases between the two germline ends. The CDR3 covers 14 residues. The CDR3 is CASRPGGSSYEQYF. The CDR3 coding sequence is TGTGCCAGCAGACCAGGGGGGAGCTCCTACGAGCAGTACTTC. Together with reference TRBV2 and TRBJ2-7, the CDR3 gives the full variable domain: EPEVTQTPSHQVTQMGQEVILRCVPISNHLYFYWYRQILGQKVEFLVSFYNNEISEKSEIFDDQFSVERPDGSNFTLKIRSTKLEDSAMYFCASRPGGSSYEQYFGPGTRLTVT.

The chain carries TRBV9 and TRBJ2-2; D is possibly TRBD2 (6 bases). V was cut by 3 bases and J by 3 bases, with 15 bases left in between. Germline-derived CDR1 and CDR2 are SGDLS and YYNGEE. The CDR3 contains 16 residues. Here the CDR3 reads CASSGDSGGYTGELFF. CDR3 in DNA: TGTGCCAGCAGCGGCGACTCAGGAGGGTACACCGGGGAGCTGTTTTTT.

The CDR3 sequence is CASRDREGQPQHF. The CDR3 bases are TGTGCCAGTAGAGACCGGGAAGGGCAGCCCCAGCATTTT. The genes are TRBV19 and TRBJ1-5; D is unclear. The germline gives CDR1 LNHDA, CDR2 SQIVND (reference sequence). This CDR3 region has 13 residues. V shed 6 bases and J shed 7 bases, with 13 bases lying between them.

This clone was picked up one time. This chain connects TRBV6-5 to TRBJ1-1; D is uncertain. The CDR3 sequence is 11 residues long. Deletions cut 7 bases from V and 3 bases from J, with 6 bases between. Germline values: CDR1 MNHEY, CDR2 SVGAGI. The CDR3 is CASNGHTEAFF. Here the CDR3 DNA reads TGTGCCAGCAATGGGCACACTGAAGCTTTCTTT.

This chain uses TRBV7-2 with TRBJ2-7, with 9 bases fitting TRBD1. Germline V gene sequence: CDR1 SGHTA, CDR2 FQGNSA. CDR3 size: 15 residues. The V and J ends lost 3 bases and 3 bases, in that order; junction bases with no gene match: 6. The DNA of the CDR3 is TGTGCCAGCAGCTTTCCGGGACAGGGTTTCTACGAGCAGTACTTC. Its translation is CASSFPGQGFYEQYF. The full variable domain, its missing parts supplied by reference TRBV7-2 and TRBJ2-7, is GAGVSQSPSNKVTEKGKDVELRCDPISGHTALYWYRQSLGQGLEFLIYFQGNSAPDKSGLPSDRFSAERTGGSVSTLTIQRTQQEDSAVYLCASSFPGQGFYEQYFGPGTRLTVT.

The chain has TRBV18 and TRBJ1-3, with 7 bases lining up with TRBD1. The length of the CDR3 is 14 residues. CDR1 is KGHSH and CDR2 is LQKENI in the germline V gene. Trimming cost V 3 bases and J 1 base; bases outside gene matches: 0. Written as DNA, the CDR3 is TGTGCCAGCTCACCGGACAGGTCTGGAAACACCATATATTTT. Translation: CASSPDRSGNTIYF.

The J gene is TRBJ1-4, the V gene TRBV19, with a tentative D call TRBD1 (5 bases). There are 14 residues in the CDR3. Trimming stripped 8 bases from V and 0 bases from J, with 10 bases between. The germline V gene has CDR1 LNHDA and CDR2 SQIVND (reference sequence). The CDR3 DNA sequence: TGTGCCAGTTCCAGGGCTGCAACTAATGAAAAACTGTTTTTT. It specifies CASSRAATNEKLFF.

The rearrangement joins TRBV3-1 (or the pseudogene TRBV3-2) to TRBJ2-2, with D possibly being TRBD1 or TRBD2 (5 bases each). Per germline, CDR1 LGHDT and CDR2 YNNKEL (reference sequence). The CDR3 covers 15 residues. V lost 4 bases to trimming and J lost 1 base, with 10 bases between them. The CDR3 protein is CASSRGTVNTGELFF. Here the CDR3 DNA reads TGTGCCAGCAGCCGTGGGACCGTGAACACCGGGGAGCTGTTTTTT.

The chain employs TRBV15 and TRBJ2-3; tentative D call: TRBD1 (6 bases). This CDR3 has 18 residues. V gave up 0 bases and J gave up 2 bases, with 18 bases separating them. Germline CDR1 is LNHNV and CDR2 is YYDKDF (reference sequence). The CDR3: CATSRDRPGAVSTDTQYF. The DNA of the CDR3 is TGTGCCACCAGCAGAGATCGGCCAGGGGCGGTGTCCACAGATACGCAGTATTTT.

This chain connects TRBV15 to TRBJ1-2, with 8 nucleotides matching TRBD1. J was trimmed by 2 bases and V by 3 bases; bases with no gene match: 2. The CDR3 contains 14 residues. CDR1 and CDR2 from the germline V gene are LNHNV and YYDKDF (reference sequence). The CDR3 here is CATSSDRGNYGYTF. The DNA of the CDR3 is TGTGCCACCAGCAGCGACAGGGGAAACTATGGCTACACCTTC.

The rearrangement joins TRBV7-8 to TRBJ2-7; D uncertain. Germline V gene lookup returns CDR1 SGHVS and CDR2 FQNEAQ. V gave up 2 bases and J gave up 0 bases, with 5 bases separating them. This CDR3 spans 13 amino acids. The CDR3, as DNA: TGTGCCAGCAGCTTACAGAGCTCCTACGAGCAGTACTTC. As protein: CASSLQSSYEQYF. Full variable domain (rest looked up from reference TRBV7-8 and TRBJ2-7): GAGVSQSPRYKVAKRGQDVALRCDPISGHVSLFWYQQALGQGPEFLTYFQNEAQLDKSGLPSDRFFAERPEGSVSTLKIQRTQQEDSAVYLCASSLQSSYEQYFGPGTRLTVT.

The V call is TRBV19, the J call TRBJ1-1; TRBD1 matches at 9 bases. The CDR3 contains 14 residues. Losses at the gene ends were 6 bases for V and 6 bases for J; bases not matched to a gene: 8. Germline lookup yields CDR1 LNHDA and CDR2 SQIVND (reference sequence). Here the CDR3 DNA reads TGTGCCAGTAGCCCCGGGACAGGGACTTCTGAAGCTTTCTTT. It codes for CASSPGTGTSEAFF.

The V call is TRBV7-3, the J call TRBJ2-1; 7 nucleotides align to TRBD2. Germline assignment: CDR1 SGHTA and CDR2 FQGTGA. V lost 5 bases, J lost 3 bases, and 7 bases stayed unmatched. The CDR3 is 15 amino acids. The CDR3 reads CASSKSGARYNEQFF. The DNA of the CDR3 is TGTGCCAGCAGCAAGAGCGGGGCCCGCTACAATGAGCAGTTCTTC.